This record looks at one TCR beta chain sequence and its context. What antigen it recognizes has not been identified. No clone much larger than this one lies a single base away; base qualities are absent. The CDR3 has 14 amino acids, counting the end cysteine and phenylalanine. Only the CDR3 portion is preserved as DNA: 42 bases, with reading frame beginning at the first base. From a lookup of the germline V gene, CDR1 and CDR2 are MNHNS and SASEGT. V trim: 6 bases; J trim: 2 bases; unmatched bases: 7. The library came from the immunoSEQ multiplex PCR assay. The multiplex PCR relied on a mix of 60 forward primers for TCR Vbeta segments and 13 reverse primers for TCR Jbeta segments. The CDR3 region of rearranged TCR beta genes was amplified from genomic DNA with a multiplex PCR assay. The Illumina HiSeq System was used to sequence the amplified TCR beta libraries as 87-base-pair reads. In the original analysis: A later analysis counted approximately 74 million unique TCR beta chains across the 650 to 800 repertoires, and about 10 million of these chains were shared by at least two donors. Raw reads were error-corrected and collapsed into unique sequences by a nearest-neighbor algorithm in which closely related sequences were merged to remove PCR and sequencing errors. To assign V, D and J gene segments, CDR3 sequences were aligned to IMGT reference sequences. For a sequence to be retained, a match of at least six nucleotides to both a V gene segment and a J gene segment was required. Rearrangements were classified as productive when the CDR3 lacked stop codons and remained in frame with V and J, and all other rearrangements were classified as non-productive. CDR3 was defined according to IMGT convention as the region running from the second conserved V-encoded cysteine to the conserved J-encoded phenylalanine. Sequences without an unambiguous match to a single V gene segment were excluded from the earlier analysis of about 630 of the donors. An earlier analysis of some 500 of the donors classified V segments as functional when productive rearrangements were above 56.7% and as segregating when the standard deviation between donors was above 5%. A statistical classification framework was developed to diagnose cytomegalovirus status using the catalog of TCR beta chain sequences. In a later analysis, V and J genes were assigned by comparing TCR nucleotide sequences against IMGT/GENE-DB human TR gene sequences. In a later analysis, CDR3 sequences and most-parsimonious VDJ recombination scenarios were assigned using the TCRdist pipeline. In a later analysis, each TCR beta chain was defined by its CDR3 amino acid sequence together with its V-gene family, and reads without a unique V-gene family were excluded. To address suspected cross-contamination and a sequencing artifact, a later analysis removed around 600 highly shared, low-generation-probability nucleotide sequences. A later analysis calculated a clonal expansion index for each public chain from normalized within-repertoire ranks of inferred template counts. In a later analysis, generation probabilities were computed using a VDJ recombination model fitted to out-of-frame rearrangements, and the results were checked against IGoR. In a later analysis, TCR-TCR, TCR-HLA and TCR-CMV co-occurrence was scored with hypergeometric tests, and a repertoire-size bias correction was applied to TCR pairs. To estimate false discovery rates, a later analysis permuted the HLA or CMV assignments 20 times. In a later analysis, co-occurring TCRs were grouped using DBSCAN, and TCRdist sequence similarity was added for clustering within HLA-allele-positive subsets. Repertoires with fewer than 30,000 or more than 120,000 public chains were left out of co-occurrence clustering, as were five repertoires with anomalous nucleotide sharing. What TCRdb holds here is the immuneACCESS table cut down to in-frame rearrangements. Part of the clones is not present; checked against another copy, under half of the missing clones reflect an unresolved V gene, and the others are unexplained. V and J calls plus clone size are reproduced from that table; the DNA served to infer D and trimming. This sample holds some 54,000 clones; approximately 70% were observed only once. The top ten clones comprise nearly 3% of the sample.

This specimen belongs to a study of cytomegalovirus exposure and HLA in healthy donors (TCRdb year 2017). For the wider study: In an earlier analysis of around 540 of the donors, approximately 300 Gb of sequence data and 117 million unique TCR beta sequences from about 190 million T cells were reported. About 330 gigabases of sequencing data and 75 million to 85 million unique TCR sequences made up an early release that covered about 640 HLA-typed donors. Of the approximately 400 genotyped donors, roughly 80% fell in the genetic ancestry cluster associated with self-reported Caucasian donors. The aim of the study was to test whether cataloging public T cell receptors could identify signatures of past pathogen exposure. The study used immunosequencing to profile the T cell repertoires of under 700 subjects and linked those repertoires to cytomegalovirus serostatus. A separate validation cohort of more than 100 different subjects was used in addition to the 666-subject first cohort. To predict cytomegalovirus infection status, the study brought together high-throughput TCR immunosequencing, statistical association of individual TCRs with disease status, and machine learning. A later analysis re-examined previously published TCR beta repertoires from more than 650 donors and added high-resolution HLA genotyping to investigate patterns of TCR occurrence. The later analysis used no new phenotypic data to find candidate immune exposures, relying instead on TCR beta sequences and their occurrence across donors. To decide whether each TCR beta V gene segment behaved as functional or pseudogenic, an earlier analysis of some 540 of the donors relied on high-throughput TCR beta sequencing. Donor age, sex, ethnicity and CMV serostatus were collected together with the repertoire data. In a later genetic analysis, genome-wide SNP genotypes for about 65% of the roughly 700 donors were used, and that subset was treated as a discovery cohort. All discovery cohort repertoires had been generated using a single sequencing platform. HLA typing covered class I and class II loci at four-digit resolution. The number of typed donors differed by locus: 629-630 for A, B, C, DRB1 and DQB1; 500 to 550 for DQA1; some 590 for DPA1; and 400 to 480 for DPB1. A few DR-DQ haplotypes were treated as single units for association and clustering because of strong linkage in the cohort. On average, roughly 250,000 unique TCR beta nucleotide sequences were sequenced per donor among fewer than 500 genotyped donors of the cohort, with roughly 18% of those sequences being non-productive.

What the work shows at the level of the full study, not this receptor alone: The 87-base-pair reads could not distinguish some IMGT-functional V segments, including TRBV6-2 and TRBV6-3, so those segments were excluded. Compared with the approximately 710-donor mean, donors in an Asian-associated ancestry cluster had fewer N-insertions in productive TCRs, according to a later genetic analysis. When HLA alleles, especially DR and DQ, strongly co-occurred, TCR associations were difficult to assign to individual alleles. An earlier analysis of approximately 530 of the donors showed that most TCR beta V segments appeared in productive rearrangements either about 87% or about 30% of the time, which broadly matched IMGT annotations. According to a later analysis, parvovirus B19, influenza, CMV and Epstein-Barr virus appeared linked to several top co-occurrence clusters. Linkage disequilibrium might explain the correlated functional status among segregating V segments, but an unknown experimental factor could not be ruled out. In this cohort, only TCR beta chains were sequenced, and detectable features were limited by the absence of alpha or paired-chain data. The authors suggested that the approach could potentially be generalized to other disease states and immunological phenotypes. A later analysis associated 15,000 or so TCR beta sequences with specific HLA alleles at a false discovery rate of 0.05. Most TCR sequences were observed very rarely across donors, whereas some public TCRs were present in many individuals. A further reported finding was that TCR beta sequences accurately predicted the HLA-A and HLA-B alleles for most subjects in the first cohort. The earlier analysis of approximately 560 of the donors excluded 15 to 20 rarely observed V segments, including chromosome 9 orphons, because counts were too low. A total of 150 to 200 TCR beta chains were listed by the study as associated with cytomegalovirus. HLA typing was unavailable for some donors at each locus, so association tests used only the typed subset. According to a later analysis, most CMV-associated TCR beta chains appeared to be HLA-restricted, and the HLA associations seemed to be driven largely by CMV exposure. The classifier was reported to diagnose cytomegalovirus status with high specificity and sensitivity in both the original cohort and the validation cohort. A few of the identified cytomegalovirus-associated TCR beta chains were confirmed in vitro to be specific for cytomegalovirus antigens. Presence/absence analyses assumed roughly uniform sequencing depth across donors, an assumption that may not hold. In a later analysis, HLA-associated TCR beta chains were found to be more clonally expanded and to have lower generation probabilities than equally common non-associated chains. The sequencing pipeline was judged likely to have produced a cluster of highly shared sequence variants as a technical artifact. CMV serostatus was the only immune exposure information available for the cohort. In a later genetic analysis, a missense DCLRE1C variant was associated with V-gene and J-gene trimming of TCR beta chains, and the association was replicated in an independent cohort. A later analysis found that TCR association rates varied across HLA loci, with DRB1 alleles showing the most associated TCRs and HLA-C alleles the fewest.

The cohort consisted of 666 healthy bone marrow donors. At the time of sampling, every cohort member was nominally healthy, though immune exposures that went unrecorded were likely present. The donor was CMV seronegative and belonged to the group of 320 or so seronegative cohort members. A peripheral blood sample was provided by each donor, and peripheral blood mononuclear cells were used for TCR beta sequencing. Genomic DNA was extracted from the blood cell samples with the Qiagen DNeasy Blood Extraction Kit. The rearrangement combines TRBV6-1 with TRBJ2-7; 7 bases in between match TRBD1. The sequencing input was PBMCs. This clonotype originated in a man aged 18 to 30 in good health and CMV-seronegative. The sequenced DNA is TGTGCCAGCAGCCCCGAGACAGGGCCCTACGAGCAGTACTTC. Translated, this gives CASSPETGPYEQYF.